Described below is a single T cell receptor (beta chain) sequence and its context. The junction does not match germline at one end; this may be a read error. This sample includes further DNA sequences coding for the same CDR3. CDR3 length: 11 residues. The germline V gene has CDR1 DFQATT and CDR2 SNEGSKA (reference sequence). This sample was taken from a study of cytomegalovirus exposure and HLA in healthy donors. Sequencing was performed with immunoSEQ multiplex PCR; in TCRdb, only in-frame clones are kept and a portion is missing. The sample lists over 200,000 clones, 70% to 90% seen once, with less than 7% in the top ten.

This sequence originates from a woman aged 18 to 35 in good health and CMV-seronegative. The sequencing input was PBMCs. The rearrangement links TRBV20-1 to TRBJ1-1; D is perhaps TRBD1 (6 bases). The CDR3 DNA sequence: TGCAGTGCGAGAGGGGGGACTGAAGCTTTCTTT. Residues: CSARGGTEAFF.